A single sample is the source of the 7 T cell receptor beta chains below, sequenced in a study of CD8 T cells in ankylosing spondylitis. TCRdb used MiXCR to reprocess the 5' RACE reads, holding one entry per CDR3 protein. The profile shows about 200,000 distinct CDR3 sequences, 9.5% to 15% of them singletons. The sequenced material came from blood, either unsorted or a sorted T cell fraction (not recorded which). All receptors come from a male donor with ankylosing spondylitis or in good health (not recorded which).

This chain connects TRBV4-1 to TRBJ1-2, with D possibly matching TRBD1 (5 bases). CDR1 MGHRA and CDR2 YSYEKL come from the germline V gene. V lost 0 bases and J 4 bases, leaving 18 bases between the germline ends. The CDR3 totals 17 residues. This CDR3 reads CASSQEAWGTIGYGYTF. Written as DNA, the CDR3 is TGCGCCAGCAGCCAAGAGGCGTGGGGGACGATCGGCTATGGCTACACCTTC.

This sequence joins TRBV12-3 or TRBV12-4 and TRBJ2-3, with 13 bases that match TRBD2. V trimming: 0 bases; J trimming: 4 bases; junction bases outside the gene matches: 10. The CDR3 sequence is 19 residues long. The chain's CDR3 is CASSLAPQLAGGRADTQYF. The DNA of the CDR3 is TGTGCCAGCAGTTTAGCGCCCCAACTAGCGGGGGGGCGGGCAGATACGCAGTATTTT.

The chain carries TRBV12-5 and TRBJ2-1; no firm D call. Germline V gene data show CDR1 as LGHNT and CDR2 as FRNRAP. This CDR3 is built from 12 residues. The V end lost 1 base, the J end lost 4 bases, and 2 bases lay between the germline ends. CDR3 coding DNA: TGTGCTAGTGGTTTGGAATACAATGAGCAGTTCTTC. Translating gives CASGLEYNEQFF. Full variable domain (missing parts from reference TRBV12-5 and TRBJ2-1): DARVTQTPRHKVTEMGQEVTMRCQPILGHNTVFWYRQTMMQGLELLAYFRNRAPLDDSGMPKDRFSAEMPDATLATLKIQPSEPRDSAVYFCASGLEYNEQFFGPGTRLTVL.

The V gene is TRBV12-3 or TRBV12-4, the J gene TRBJ2-7; 7 bases agree with TRBD1. CDR3 length: 14 residues. With V trimmed by 4 bases and J by 0 bases, 3 bases remained unmatched. The CDR3 region is CASSYRDSSYEQYF. The CDR3 DNA reads TGTGCCAGCAGTTACAGGGACAGCTCCTACGAGCAGTACTTC.

The gene calls are TRBV13 and TRBJ2-1; 10 bases align to TRBD1. Losses at the gene ends were 5 bases for V and 7 bases for J; bases not matched to a gene: 8. The CDR3 is 15 residues long. The germline V gene has CDR1 PRHDT and CDR2 FYEKMQ (reference sequence). The CDR3 coding sequence is TGTGCCAGCAGCCCCCCCGGGACAGGGGTGAATGAGCAGTTCTTC. Translating gives CASSPPGTGVNEQFF.

The V and J genes are TRBV10-1 and TRBJ2-3; D perhaps matches TRBD2 (5 bases). The CDR3 extends over 16 amino acids. V was clipped by 7 bases and J by 2 bases, with 19 bases between them. Germline loops: CDR1 WNHNN, CDR2 SYGVQD (reference sequence). Written as DNA, the CDR3 is TGCGCCAGCACCCCCTCCCGGGATCCCCCCACAGATACGCAGTATTTT. It encodes CASTPSRDPPTDTQYF.

The gene calls are TRBV7-9 and TRBJ2-4; TRBD1 aligns across 8 bases. Germline loops: CDR1 SEHNR, CDR2 FQNEAQ (reference sequence). The CDR3 has 15 amino acids. V lost 2 bases and J lost 6; bases outside the gene matches: 6. In DNA form, the CDR3 reads TGTGCCAGCAGCTTATCAGGGGGGACAGGAAACATTCAGTACTTC. It encodes CASSLSGGTGNIQYF.